The next 32 T cell receptor beta chains were all read from a single sample in a study of control samples from healthy donors and cancer patients. Sequencing used immunoSEQ multiplex PCR; TCRdb keeps in-frame clones, though not all of them. In the table there are about 120,000 clones, around nine tenths of which are singletons. The sample taken for sequencing was blood. The receptors were gathered from a man aged 25-45 years in good health.

V and J are TRBV7-2 and TRBJ2-7; D is ambiguous. Germline V gene lookup returns CDR1 SGHTA and CDR2 FQGNSA. V lost 4 bases and J 4 bases, leaving 14 bases between the germline ends. The CDR3 is 14 amino acids. The CDR3 DNA reads TGTGCCAGCAGCTCAACCCCCTCCGATTACGAGCAGTACGTC. Translated: CASSSTPSDYEQYV.

V is TRBV1 and J is TRBJ2-3; TRBD1 was called by the table and not checked on the DNA. TRBV1 is a documented pseudogene. The CDR3 contains 14 residues. The CDR3 protein is CTSSQGTGVDTQYF. CDR3 in DNA: TGCACCAGCAGCCAGGGGACAGGGGTAGATACGCAGTATTTT.

J is TRBJ1-1 and V is TRBV30; D unclear. Trimming stripped 0 bases from V and 4 bases from J, with 12 bases between. The V gene's germline CDR1 is GTSNPN and CDR2 SVGIG (reference sequence). The CDR3 loop spans 14 amino acids. In DNA, the CDR3 is TGTGCCTGGAGTGTACAGAGTGGGATCACTGAAGCTTTCTTT. This sequence encodes CAWSVQSGITEAFF.

V usage is TRBV18 and J usage is TRBJ2-3, with D possibly matching TRBD1 (6 bases). Germline loops: CDR1 KGHSH, CDR2 LQKENI. V was cut by 1 base and J by 1 base, with 9 bases left in between. The CDR3 is 15 amino acids. The CDR3 nucleotides are TGTGCCAGCTCACCACGGTCAGGGGGCACAGATACGCAGTATTTT. Protein product: CASSPRSGGTDTQYF.

The V call is TRBV10-2, the J call TRBJ1-5; D is possibly TRBD1 (6 bases). Germline V CDR1 and CDR2: WSHSY, SAAADI. V lost 0 bases and J 2 bases, leaving 8 bases between the germline ends. The CDR3 has 15 residues. CDR3 bases: TGCGCCAGCAGTGAGTCGAGACAGGGCAATCAGCCCCAGCATTTT. Protein sequence: CASSESRQGNQPQHF.

The V and J genes are TRBV29-1 and TRBJ1-2; 7 bases line up with TRBD1. The junction had 4 bases not matched to a gene; V was cut back by 4 bases and J by 5 bases. CDR3 length: 12 amino acids. Germline CDR1 and CDR2: SQVTM and ANQGSEA. In DNA form, the CDR3 reads TGCAGCGTTGTGGGACAGCCATATGGCTACACCTTC. As protein: CSVVGQPYGYTF.

In the case of this clone: The junction departs from the called germline gene at one end, perhaps through a read error. This chain joins TRBV19 and TRBJ1-4, with D perhaps TRBD1 (5 bases). The CDR3 totals 15 residues. From germline, CDR1 is LNHDA and CDR2 SQIVND (reference sequence). The CDR3 loop reads CASGMQGGGYEKLFF. The CDR3 DNA sequence: TGTGCCAGTGGTATGCAGGGAGGCGGGTATGAAAAACTGTTTTTT.

This chain connects TRBV6-2 or TRBV6-3 to TRBJ2-7; D uncertain. The CDR3 totals 14 residues. V dropped 0 bases and J dropped 3 bases, with 9 bases sitting between them. From germline, CDR1 is MNHEY and CDR2 SVGEGT. CDR3 loop: CASSYSTSLYEQYF. The CDR3 DNA reads TGTGCCAGCAGTTACTCGACTTCCCTCTACGAGCAGTACTTC.

The chain recombines TRBV14 with TRBJ1-6; D uncertain. The V and J ends lost 0 bases and 9 bases respectively, with 6 bases between them. The germline gives CDR1 SGHDN, CDR2 FVKESK. The CDR3 has 13 amino acids. CDR3 DNA sequence: TGTGCCAGCAGCCAAGACGGGTCTTCACCCCTCCACTTT. It encodes CASSQDGSSPLHF.

The chain employs TRBV18 and TRBJ1-3; perhaps TRBD1 as D (6 bases). CDR1 and CDR2 from the germline V gene are KGHSH and LQKENI. The CDR3 is made up of 13 amino acids. V shed 0 bases and J shed 8 bases, with 8 bases lying between them. CDR3 in DNA: TGTGCCAGCTCACCACCGGGACACCACACCATATATTTT. This translates into CASSPPGHHTIYF.

The V gene is TRBV5-6, the J gene TRBJ2-7, with 11 bases identical to TRBD1. V lost 5 bases to trimming and J lost 0 bases; unmatched junction nucleotides: 4. The CDR3 consists of 15 residues. Per germline, CDR1 SGHDT and CDR2 YYEEEE. The chain's CDR3 is CASSQDRGLSYEQYF. CDR3 in DNA: TGTGCCAGCAGTCAGGACAGGGGGCTCTCCTACGAGCAGTACTTC.

The V call is TRBV9, the J call TRBJ2-7, with 7 bases identical to TRBD1. The germline CDR1 and CDR2 sequences are SGDLS and YYNGEE. The V and J ends lost 0 bases and 3 bases, in that order; junction bases with no gene match: 6. The CDR3 extends over 15 amino acids. The CDR3 nucleotides are TGTGCCAGCAGCGTAGAGGTGACAGGGATCTACGAGCAGTACTTC. It codes for CASSVEVTGIYEQYF.

The J gene is TRBJ2-1, the V gene TRBV5-6, with TRBD1 matching 7 bases. This CDR3 is built from 14 residues. Germline CDR1 is SGHDT and CDR2 is YYEEEE. V dropped 2 bases and J dropped 5; count of bases not matched to a gene: 4. For the CDR3, the DNA is TGTGCCAGCAGCTTCCTGACAGGGAACAATGAGCAGTTCTTC. Its translation is CASSFLTGNNEQFF.

The chain is built from TRBV5-8 and TRBJ1-2; 8 nucleotides agree with TRBD1. Germline lookup yields CDR1 SGHTS and CDR2 YDEGEE. This CDR3 contains 15 residues. Trimming removed 0 bases from V and 4 bases from J; junction bases left unmatched: 5. CDR3 amino acids: CASSLVPGQAYGYTF. The CDR3 DNA reads TGTGCCAGCAGCTTGGTTCCGGGACAGGCCTATGGCTACACCTTC.

The chain couples TRBV7-3 to TRBJ2-2; 10 bases agree with TRBD1. The CDR3 totals 16 residues. The V segment lost 4 bases and the J segment 3 bases; nucleotides outside the gene matches: 5. Germline CDR1 and CDR2: SGHTA and FQGTGA. The CDR3 DNA follows: TGTGCCAGCAGCTCTCGGACAGGGGGAGACACCGGGGAGCTGTTTTTT. This encodes CASSSRTGGDTGELFF. Full variable domain (rest looked up from reference TRBV7-3 and TRBJ2-2): GAGVSQTPSNKVTEKGKYVELRCDPISGHTALYWYRQSLGQGPEFLIYFQGTGAADDSGLPNDRFFAVRPEGSVSTLKIQRTERGDSAVYLCASSSRTGGDTGELFFGEGSRLTVL.

V is TRBV24-1 and J is TRBJ1-2; 7 bases are a match to TRBD1. V shed 4 bases and J 4 bases; nucleotides not matched to a gene: 5. Per the germline V gene, CDR1 is KGHDR and CDR2 is SFDVKD. The CDR3 has 14 amino acids. Here the CDR3 reads CATSDPDRVYGYTF. CDR3 sequence (DNA): TGTGCCACCAGTGACCCAGACAGGGTCTATGGCTACACCTTC.

This clone was observed a few times. The chain couples TRBV3-1 (or the pseudogene TRBV3-2) to TRBJ2-2, with a possible D match to TRBD1 (5 bases). Germline values: CDR1 LGHDT, CDR2 YNNKEL (reference sequence). V shed 4 bases and J shed 7 bases, with 7 bases lying between them. This CDR3 is 12 amino acids long. For the CDR3, the DNA is TGTGCCAGCAGCCGACAGCACGGGGAGCTGTTTTTT. Encoded protein: CASSRQHGELFF.

The chain combines TRBV7-7 with TRBJ2-5; TRBD2 matches at 10 bases. Per germline, CDR1 SSHAT and CDR2 FNYEAQ (reference sequence). This CDR3 spans 17 amino acids. The V segment lost 2 bases and the J segment 5 bases; nucleotides outside the gene matches: 11. This CDR3 is CASSLFLAGARPETQYF. CDR3 bases: TGTGCCAGCAGCTTATTTCTAGCGGGGGCGCGACCGGAGACCCAGTACTTC.

This sequence joins TRBV7-2 and TRBJ1-1; D call uncertain. The CDR3 is 14 residues long. Between the trimmed V and J ends, which lost 0 bases and 1 base, there was a span of 6 bases. Germline assignment: CDR1 SGHTA and CDR2 FQGNSA. The CDR3 protein is CASSLAEGNTEAFF. In DNA, the CDR3 is TGTGCCAGCAGCTTAGCGGAGGGGAACACTGAAGCTTTCTTT.

V is TRBV7-2 and J is TRBJ2-1, with no clear D. Per the germline V gene, CDR1 is SGHTA and CDR2 is FQGNSA. Trimming pared 5 bases from V and 10 bases from J, leaving 15 bases between. CDR3 size: 13 residues. CDR3 DNA sequence: TGTGCCAGCAGCCCTAATACGAGGCGGGAGCAGTTCTTC. It translates to CASSPNTRREQFF. Using reference TRBV7-2 and TRBJ2-1 for the parts outside the CDR3, the full variable domain is GAGVSQSPSNKVTEKGKDVELRCDPISGHTALYWYRQSLGQGLEFLIYFQGNSAPDKSGLPSDRFSAERTGGSVSTLTIQRTQQEDSAVYLCASSPNTRREQFFGPGTRLTVL.

The chain recombines TRBV19 with TRBJ1-5, with 9 positions matching TRBD1. Trimming cost V 3 bases and J 3 bases; bases outside gene matches: 6. The CDR3 is 16 residues long. CDR1 is LNHDA, CDR2 SQIVND, per germline (reference sequence). CDR3 protein: CASSIIPQGANQPQHF. The DNA for the CDR3 is TGTGCCAGTAGTATCATCCCACAGGGGGCCAATCAGCCCCAGCATTTT.

The chain uses TRBV19 and TRBJ2-7, with 10 bases that match TRBD2. V dropped 6 bases and J dropped 9; count of bases not matched to a gene: 23. CDR1 is LNHDA and CDR2 is SQIVND in the germline V gene (reference sequence). This CDR3 comprises 18 residues. CDR3 DNA: TGTGCCAGTAGATCCGCGGGTTGGACTAGCGGCTACCTACGAGGGCAGTACGTC. This encodes CASRSAGWTSGYLRGQYV.

V and J are TRBV9 and TRBJ2-3; D possibly corresponds to TRBD2 (6 bases). Germline V gene data show CDR1 as SGDLS and CDR2 as YYNGEE. This CDR3 spans 16 amino acids. The V gene lost 1 base and the J gene lost 2 bases, with 14 bases spanning the gap. CDR3 nucleotides: TGTGCCAGCAGCGTACTGCGGGACTCCTACACAGATACGCAGTATTTT. Its protein is CASSVLRDSYTDTQYF.

This chain links TRBV5-1 with TRBJ2-5; TRBD1 agrees at 11 bases. V lost 3 bases, J lost 0 bases, and 4 bases stayed unmatched. The CDR3 consists of 16 residues. Germline assignment: CDR1 SGHRS and CDR2 YFSETQ. CDR3 in amino acids: CASSSGTGGYQETQYF. The CDR3 coding sequence is TGCGCCAGCAGCTCCGGGACAGGGGGTTACCAAGAGACCCAGTACTTC.

This clone was observed a single time. This chain joins TRBV6-5 and TRBJ1-2; D is unclear. The CDR3 has 15 residues. Trimming pared 0 bases from V and 4 bases from J, leaving 12 bases between. Germline CDR1 is MNHEY and CDR2 is SVGAGI. Here the CDR3 reads CASSYSKGNTYGYTF. CDR3 in DNA: TGTGCCAGCAGTTACTCGAAAGGAAATACCTATGGCTACACCTTC.

The V call is TRBV7-9, the J call TRBJ1-1; D unresolved. This CDR3 contains 11 residues. Germline loops: CDR1 SEHNR, CDR2 FQNEAQ (reference sequence). CDR3 sequence (DNA): TGTGCGAGTGGGGAGGCCCTACAGGCTTTCTTT. It is translated as CASGEALQAFF.

This clone was observed once. The chain recombines TRBV24-1 with TRBJ2-1; TRBD1 is a possible D gene (6 bases). Trimming removed 4 bases from V and 9 bases from J, with 12 bases in between. Germline V gene data show CDR1 as KGHDR and CDR2 as SFDVKD. There are 13 residues in the CDR3. The CDR3 loop is CATSETGSPEQFF. CDR3 nucleotides: TGTGCCACCAGTGAAACAGGGTCCCCTGAGCAGTTCTTC.

This clone was seen a single time. The chain carries TRBV9 and TRBJ1-2; tentative D call: TRBD1 (6 bases). Germline lookup yields CDR1 SGDLS and CDR2 YYNGEE. This CDR3 comprises 15 residues. V lost 1 base and J lost 8, with 18 bases in between. DNA for the CDR3: TGTGCCAGCAGCGTAACCCCCAGGGGAGCGGGCGGCTACACCTTC. Amino acids: CASSVTPRGAGGYTF.

The chain links TRBV11-3 to TRBJ1-3; TRBD1 is a possible D gene (5 bases). CDR1 is SGHNT, CDR2 YENEEA, per germline. The V end lost 5 bases, the J end lost 4 bases, and 15 bases lay between the germline ends. The CDR3 contains 15 residues. CDR3 nucleotides: TGTGCCAGCAGCCCGCGGGGCCTGGGGGGAAACACCATATATTTT. As protein: CASSPRGLGGNTIYF.

In nucleotides, the CDR3 is TGTGCCAGTAGTTTGGCGGGAGATTACAATGAGCAGTTCTTC. This translates into CASSLAGDYNEQFF. V and J are TRBV19 and TRBJ2-1, with 7 positions matching TRBD2. The CDR3 is made up of 14 amino acids. Germline CDR1 is LNHDA and CDR2 is SQIVND (reference sequence). The ends lost 5 bases at V and 4 bases at J; junction bases unmatched: 5.

This chain connects TRBV9 to TRBJ2-7; D tentatively reads TRBD1 or TRBD2 (6 bases each). The CDR3 consists of 14 residues. Trimming took 4 bases from V and 3 from J, leaving 14 bases between them. Per germline, CDR1 SGDLS and CDR2 YYNGEE. The CDR3: CASSQGGSGYEQYF. The DNA of the CDR3 is TGTGCCAGCAGCCAAGGGGGTAGCGGCTACGAGCAGTACTTC.

This clone was counted between two and nine times. This CDR3 is CASSPSAGAFTEAFF. The DNA for the CDR3 is TGTGCCAGCTCACCAAGCGCAGGGGCATTCACTGAAGCTTTCTTT. The chain carries TRBV18 and TRBJ1-1, with D possibly TRBD1 on 6 matching bases. V gave up 2 bases and J gave up 4 bases, with 14 bases separating them. Looked up from germline, CDR1 is KGHSH and CDR2 is LQKENI. This CDR3 contains 15 residues.